Given below is one T cell receptor beta chain in context. Its antigen is not known. This CDR3 region has 13 residues. Trimming pared 0 bases from V and 11 bases from J, leaving 13 bases between. The V gene's germline CDR1 is LGHNA and CDR2 YSLEER. The data were obtained in a study of T cell responses to AZD1222 COVID-19 vaccine. Regarding the study as a whole: Regions left unmutated in variants are reportedly the target of nearly half of spike-specific TCRs. A rise in Spike-specific TCR breadth and depth followed two AZD1222 doses. Repertoire sampling was restricted to post-peak T cell response timepoints.

Only in-frame clones appear in the TCRdb table, and some are missing; sequencing was by immunoSEQ multiplex PCR. The sample holds 85,000 to 130,000 clones, about 90% seen once. Second-dose timings of about 4 or about 12 weeks were pooled. Here the sequenced sample was peripheral blood, taken 28 days after the second AZD1222 dose. J is TRBJ1-2 and V is TRBV4-3; D may be TRBD1 (5 bases). The receptor's source is an adult who received the AZD1222 COVID-19 vaccine. The chain's CDR3 is CASSQDRGGRYTF. The CDR3 DNA is TGCGCCAGCAGCCAAGATCGTGGGGGAAGATACACCTTC.